Listed here is a single T cell receptor beta chain. Its antigen is not known. Sequence at one end of the junction differs from germline and may be a read error. This CDR3 has 15 amino acids. Germline V gives CDR1 MNHNS, CDR2 SASEGT. This sample was included in a study of T cell responses to AZD1222 COVID-19 vaccine. Whole-study findings and limits: Seropositive at baseline were only a handful of AZD1222 recipients.

Some clones are missing from TCRdb's copy, which holds only in-frame ones; the method was immunoSEQ multiplex PCR. This sample has 50,000 or so clones, with roughly three quarters found just once. The sequence came from an adult who received the AZD1222 COVID-19 vaccine. The J gene is TRBJ1-5, the V gene TRBV6-1, with TRBD1 as a possible D gene (6 bases). The sequences come from peripheral blood, collected 28 days after the second AZD1222 dose. CDR3 protein: CASSDRTVSHQPQHF. CDR3 DNA sequence: TGTGCCAGCAGTGACAGGACAGTTAGCCATCAGCCCCAGCATTTT.